This TCR beta chain emerged from a study of blood T cell repertoires in COVID-19. The method was immunoSEQ multiplex PCR; TCRdb's version includes in-frame clones alone and lacks a portion of them. The sample yields roughly 130,000 clones, less than 90% seen once. V was shortened by 5 bases and J by 1 base, with 17 bases between the two germline ends. The CDR3 extends over 16 amino acids. The germline gives CDR1 SGHTA, CDR2 FQGNSA. The rearrangement links TRBV7-2 to TRBJ2-5; tentative D call: TRBD2 (6 bases). Sequencing was carried out using peripheral blood. This clonotype was obtained from a man between 65 and 85 years old with acute or convalescent COVID-19. The CDR3 DNA reads TGTGCCAGCAGCCTGCGCCTCGGGGGAGGCCAAGAGACCCAGTACTTC. As protein: CASSLRLGGGQETQYF.